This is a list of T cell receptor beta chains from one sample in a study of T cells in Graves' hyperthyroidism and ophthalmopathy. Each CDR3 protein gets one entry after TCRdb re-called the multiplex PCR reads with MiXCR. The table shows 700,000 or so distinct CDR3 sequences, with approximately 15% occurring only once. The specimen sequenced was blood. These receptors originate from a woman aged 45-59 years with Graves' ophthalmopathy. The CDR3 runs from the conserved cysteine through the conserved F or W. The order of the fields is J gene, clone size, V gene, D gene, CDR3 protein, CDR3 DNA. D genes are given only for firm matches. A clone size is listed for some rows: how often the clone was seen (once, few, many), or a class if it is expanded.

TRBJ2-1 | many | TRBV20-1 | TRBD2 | CSARVSGRDNEQFF | TGCAGTGCTAGAGTTAGCGGGAGGGACAATGAGCAGTTCTTC
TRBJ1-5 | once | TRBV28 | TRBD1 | CASSPGQGVKQPQHF | TGTGCCAGCAGCCCGGGACAGGGGGTTAAACAGCCCCAGCATTTT
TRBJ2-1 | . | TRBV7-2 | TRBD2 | CASSSLGTSGSYNEQFF | TGTGCCAGCAGCTCGCTCGGGACTAGCGGATCCTACAATGAGCAGTTCTTC
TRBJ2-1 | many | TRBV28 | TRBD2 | CASSLSGGEQFF | TGTGCCAGCAGTTTGTCGGGAGGTGAGCAGTTCTTC
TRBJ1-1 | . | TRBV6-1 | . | CASSELPTGPNTEAFF | TGTGCCAGCAGTGAACTCCCGACCGGGCCCAACACTGAAGCTTTCTTT
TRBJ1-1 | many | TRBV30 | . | CAWSPLGITEAFF | TGTGCCTGGAGTCCGCTGGGGATAACTGAAGCTTTCTTT
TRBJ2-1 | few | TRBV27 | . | CASSPLLSSYNEQFF | TGTGCCAGCAGTCCCCTCTTGAGCTCCTACAATGAGCAGTTCTTC
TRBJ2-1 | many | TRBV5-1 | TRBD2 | CASSLEVAGGYNEQFF | TGCGCCAGCAGCTTGGAGGTAGCGGGAGGGTACAATGAGCAGTTCTTC
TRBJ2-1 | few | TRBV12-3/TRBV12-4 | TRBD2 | CASDEREPGNEQFF | TGTGCCAGCGACGAGCGGGAGCCGGGCAATGAGCAGTTCTTC
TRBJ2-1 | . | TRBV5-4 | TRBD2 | CASSLGLAGVKSRNEQFF | TGTGCCAGCAGCTTGGGGTTAGCGGGAGTCAAATCGCGGAATGAGCAGTTCTTC
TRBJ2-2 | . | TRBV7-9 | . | CASSLGFANTGELFF | TGTGCCAGCAGCTTAGGATTCGCGAACACCGGGGAGCTGTTTTTT
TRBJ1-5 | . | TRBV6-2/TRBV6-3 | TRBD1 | CASSRDRGLNQPQHF | TGTGCCAGCAGCCGCGACAGGGGGCTCAATCAGCCCCAGCATTTT
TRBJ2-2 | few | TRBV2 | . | CASNDLWISNTGELFF | TGTGCCAGCAATGATTTGTGGATCTCGAACACCGGGGAGCTGTTTTTT
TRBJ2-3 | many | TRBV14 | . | CASSQETENRLSTIFGYTQYF | TGTGCCAGCAGCCAAGAGACGGAAAATCGCCTCTCCACCATTTTCGGTTATACGCAGTATTTT
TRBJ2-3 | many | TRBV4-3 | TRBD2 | CASSRSLATTSTDTQYF | TGCGCCAGCAGCCGATCACTAGCGACCACTAGCACAGATACGCAGTATTTT
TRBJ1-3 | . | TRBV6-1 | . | CASSSKYRVRDGNTIYF | TGTGCCAGCAGCTCTAAATACAGGGTGAGAGACGGAAACACCATATATTTT
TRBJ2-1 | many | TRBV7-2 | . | CASSLAARASSYNEQFF | TGTGCCAGCAGCTTGGCAGCCAGGGCTAGCTCCTACAATGAGCAGTTCTTC
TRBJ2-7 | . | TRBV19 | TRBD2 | CASSLRKRLAGGPIAYEQYF | TGTGCCAGTAGTCTACGAAAGAGACTAGCGGGAGGGCCTATCGCCTACGAGCAGTACTTC
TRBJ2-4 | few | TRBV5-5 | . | CASSLPIAKNIQYF | TGTGCCAGCAGCTTGCCTATAGCCAAAAACATTCAGTACTTC
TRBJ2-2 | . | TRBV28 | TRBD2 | CAGRSGRDTGELFF | TGTGCCGGACGTAGCGGGAGGGACACCGGGGAGCTGTTTTTT
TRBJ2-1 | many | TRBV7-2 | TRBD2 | CASSLVPSGRAYNEQFF | TGTGCCAGCAGCTTAGTCCCTAGCGGGAGGGCGTACAATGAGCAGTTCTTC
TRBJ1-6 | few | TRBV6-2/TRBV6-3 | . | CASSYLTVGSPLHF | TGTGCCAGCAGTTACCTTACAGTCGGATCACCCCTCCACTTT
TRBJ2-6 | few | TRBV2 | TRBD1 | CASKAGQGLSSGANVLTF | TGTGCCAGCAAAGCGGGACAGGGCTTGAGCTCTGGGGCCAACGTCCTGACTTTC
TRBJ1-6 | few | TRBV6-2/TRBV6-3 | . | CASSYRIDLNSPLHF | TGTGCCAGCAGCTACCGGATCGATCTAAATTCACCCCTCCACTTT
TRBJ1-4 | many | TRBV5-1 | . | CASSLRPEGNEKLFF | TGCGCCAGCAGCTTGAGGCCAGAAGGCAATGAAAAACTGTTTTTT
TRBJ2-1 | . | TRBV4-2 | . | CASSPTPGSYNEQFF | TGTGCCAGCAGCCCGACCCCGGGCTCCTACAATGAGCAGTTCTTC
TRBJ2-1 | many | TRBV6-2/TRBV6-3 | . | CASSDTDNEQFF | TGTGCCAGCAGCGACACGGACAATGAGCAGTTCTTC
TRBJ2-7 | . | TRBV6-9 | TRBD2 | CASSSLAGRYEQYF | TGTGCCAGCAGTTCCCTAGCGGGACGATACGAGCAGTACTTC
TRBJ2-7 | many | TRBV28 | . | CASSLPGGGQGYEQYF | TGTGCCAGCAGTTTGCCCGGGGGGGGACAGGGCTACGAGCAGTACTTC
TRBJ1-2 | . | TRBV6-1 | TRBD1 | CASIKAGTGVGYTF | TGTGCCAGCATCAAAGCCGGGACAGGGGTCGGCTACACCTTC
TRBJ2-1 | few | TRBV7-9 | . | CASSLTGRLNEQFF | TGTGCCAGCAGCTTAACTGGCAGGCTCAATGAGCAGTTCTTC
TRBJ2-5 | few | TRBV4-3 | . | CASSQDSWETQYF | TGCGCCAGCAGCCAAGATTCTTGGGAGACCCAGTACTTC
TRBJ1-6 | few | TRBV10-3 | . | CAISESGSPASYNSPLHF | TGTGCCATCAGTGAGTCGGGTTCTCCTGCCTCCTATAATTCACCCCTCCACTTT
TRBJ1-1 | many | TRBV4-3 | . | CASSQGDMNTEAFF | TGCGCCAGCAGCCAAGGAGATATGAACACTGAAGCTTTCTTT
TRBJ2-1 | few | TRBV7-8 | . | CASSHRGGLNEQFF | TGTGCCAGCAGCCACAGGGGAGGGCTCAATGAGCAGTTCTTC
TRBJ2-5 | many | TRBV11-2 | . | CASSLDSLDIFRETQYF | TGTGCCAGCAGCTTGGACAGCCTCGATATATTCCGAGAGACCCAGTACTTC
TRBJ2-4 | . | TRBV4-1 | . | CASSQPREGSIQYF | TGCGCCAGCAGCCAACCAAGAGAGGGGTCCATTCAGTACTTC
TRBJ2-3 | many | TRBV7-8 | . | CASSLAVGLSSYTDTQYF | TGTGCCAGCAGCTTAGCCGTTGGACTATCCTCCTACACAGATACGCAGTATTTT
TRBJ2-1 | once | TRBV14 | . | CASSPAHSHNEQFF | TGTGCCAGCAGTCCCGCTCACTCCCACAATGAGCAGTTCTTC
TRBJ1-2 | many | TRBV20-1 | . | CSARDFNRLGGYTF | TGCAGTGCTAGAGATTTCAACCGGTTGGGAGGCTACACCTTC
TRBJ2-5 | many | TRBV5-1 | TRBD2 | CASSSGLAGRRQETQYF | TGCGCCAGCAGCTCTGGACTAGCGGGACGTAGACAAGAGACCCAGTACTTC
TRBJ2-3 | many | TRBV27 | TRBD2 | CASSSRGPTSGSLTDTQYF | TGTGCCAGCAGTTCCAGAGGGCCGACTAGCGGGAGTTTAACAGATACGCAGTATTTT
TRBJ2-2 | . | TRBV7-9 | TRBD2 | CASSLRLAGGELFF | TGTGCCAGCAGCTTAAGACTAGCAGGCGGGGAGCTGTTTTTT
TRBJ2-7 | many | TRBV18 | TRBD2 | CASSPPTSGSYEQYF | TGTGCCAGCTCACCACCCACTAGCGGGAGCTACGAGCAGTACTTC
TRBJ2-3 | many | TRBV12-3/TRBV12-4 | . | CASSLAGAEDTQYF | TGTGCCAGCAGTTTAGCGGGAGCGGAAGATACGCAGTATTTT
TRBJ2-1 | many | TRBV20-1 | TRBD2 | CSASTSGTYNEQFF | TGCAGTGCCTCTACTAGCGGAACCTACAATGAGCAGTTCTTC
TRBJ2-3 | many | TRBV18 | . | CASSPPIGTDTQYF | TGTGCCAGCTCACCACCGATCGGCACAGATACGCAGTATTTT
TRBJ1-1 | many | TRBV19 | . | CASSIGARVTMNTEAFF | TGTGCCAGTAGTATAGGCGCCAGGGTAACCATGAACACTGAAGCTTTCTTT
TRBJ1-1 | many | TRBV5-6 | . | CASSLRVLEAFF | TGTGCCAGCAGCCTCAGGGTTCTTGAAGCTTTCTTT
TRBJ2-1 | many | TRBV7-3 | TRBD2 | CASSIGLAPYNEQFF | TGTGCCAGCAGCATTGGACTAGCGCCCTACAATGAGCAGTTCTTC
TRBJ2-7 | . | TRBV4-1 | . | CASSQGPRGRHDGSYEQYF | TGCGCCAGCAGCCAAGGGCCTCGAGGGCGACACGATGGTTCCTACGAGCAGTACTTC
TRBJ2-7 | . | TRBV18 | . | CASSPGSRPYEQYF | TGTGCCAGCTCACCAGGATCCAGGCCCTACGAGCAGTACTTC
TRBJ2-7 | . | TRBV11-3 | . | CASSLGTPLQYF | TGTGCCAGCAGCTTAGGGACACCACTGCAGTACTTC